This T cell receptor beta chain is drawn from a study of cytomegalovirus exposure and HLA in healthy donors. Sequencing used immunoSEQ multiplex PCR; TCRdb keeps in-frame clones, though not all of them. The sample lists about 280,000 clones; around 86% were seen once. This clone came up a few times. This receptor was identified in a woman aged 18-29 years in good health and CMV-seronegative. The sequenced material came from PBMCs.

CDR3 DNA sequence: TGTGCCAGCAGCTTATTACGAGGTTCACCCCTCCACTTT. This translates into CASSLLRGSPLHF. The chain uses TRBV11-3 and TRBJ1-6; D not resolved. V was clipped by 2 bases and J by 9 bases, with 8 bases between them. Germline CDR1 is SGHNT and CDR2 is YENEEA. The CDR3 has 13 residues.